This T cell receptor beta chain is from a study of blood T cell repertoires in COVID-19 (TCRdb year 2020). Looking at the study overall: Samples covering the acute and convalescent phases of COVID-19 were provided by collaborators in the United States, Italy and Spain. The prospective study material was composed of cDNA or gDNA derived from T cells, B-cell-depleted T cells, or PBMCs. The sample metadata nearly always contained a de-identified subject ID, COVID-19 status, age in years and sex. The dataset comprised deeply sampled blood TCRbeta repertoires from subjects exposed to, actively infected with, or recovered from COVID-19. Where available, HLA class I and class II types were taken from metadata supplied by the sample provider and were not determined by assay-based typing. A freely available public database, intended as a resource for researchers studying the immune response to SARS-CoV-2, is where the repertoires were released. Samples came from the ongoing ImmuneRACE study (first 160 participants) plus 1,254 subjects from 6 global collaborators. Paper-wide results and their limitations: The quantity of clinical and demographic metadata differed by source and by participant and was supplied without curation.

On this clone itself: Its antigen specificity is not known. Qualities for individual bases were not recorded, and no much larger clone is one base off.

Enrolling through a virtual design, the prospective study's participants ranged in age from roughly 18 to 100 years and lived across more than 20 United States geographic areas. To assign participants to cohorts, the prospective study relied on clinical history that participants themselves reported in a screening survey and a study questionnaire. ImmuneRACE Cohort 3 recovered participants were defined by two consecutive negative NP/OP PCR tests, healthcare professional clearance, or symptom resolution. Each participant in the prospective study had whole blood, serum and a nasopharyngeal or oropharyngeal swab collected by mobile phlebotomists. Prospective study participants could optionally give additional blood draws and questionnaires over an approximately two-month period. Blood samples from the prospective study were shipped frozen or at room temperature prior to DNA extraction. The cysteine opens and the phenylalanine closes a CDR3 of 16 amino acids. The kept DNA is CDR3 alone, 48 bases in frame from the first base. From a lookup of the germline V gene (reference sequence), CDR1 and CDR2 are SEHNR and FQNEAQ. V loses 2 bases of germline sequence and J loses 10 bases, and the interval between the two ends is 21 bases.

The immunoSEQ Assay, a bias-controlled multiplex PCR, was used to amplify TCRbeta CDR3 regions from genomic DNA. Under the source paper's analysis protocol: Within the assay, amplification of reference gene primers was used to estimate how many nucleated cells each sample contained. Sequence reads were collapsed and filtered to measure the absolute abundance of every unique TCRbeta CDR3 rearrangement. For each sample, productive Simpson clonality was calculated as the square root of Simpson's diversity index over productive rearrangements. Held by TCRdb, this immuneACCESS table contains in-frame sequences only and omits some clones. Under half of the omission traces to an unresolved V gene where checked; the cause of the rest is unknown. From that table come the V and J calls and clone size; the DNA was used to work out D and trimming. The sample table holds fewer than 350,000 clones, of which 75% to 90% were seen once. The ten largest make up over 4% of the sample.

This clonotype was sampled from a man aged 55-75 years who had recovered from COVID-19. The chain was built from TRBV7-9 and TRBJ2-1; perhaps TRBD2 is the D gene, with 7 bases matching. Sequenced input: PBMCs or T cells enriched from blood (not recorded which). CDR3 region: CASSLSAGPGGWEQFF. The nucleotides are TGTGCCAGCAGCTTATCAGCGGGGCCCGGGGGCTGGGAGCAGTTCTTC.